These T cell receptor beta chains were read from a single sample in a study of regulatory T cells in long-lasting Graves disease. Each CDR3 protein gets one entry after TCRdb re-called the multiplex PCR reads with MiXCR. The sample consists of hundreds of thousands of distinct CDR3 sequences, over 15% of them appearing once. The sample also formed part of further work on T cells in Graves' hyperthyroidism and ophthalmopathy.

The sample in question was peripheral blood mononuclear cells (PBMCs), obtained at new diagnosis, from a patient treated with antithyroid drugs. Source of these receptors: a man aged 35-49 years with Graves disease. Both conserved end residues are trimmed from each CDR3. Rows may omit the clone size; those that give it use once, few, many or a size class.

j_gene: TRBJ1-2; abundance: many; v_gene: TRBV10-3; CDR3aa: AIRDSFNYGYT
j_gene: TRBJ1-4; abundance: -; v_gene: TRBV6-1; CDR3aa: ASSEQITGEKLF
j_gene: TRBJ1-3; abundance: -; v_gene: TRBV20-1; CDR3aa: SAPGRSSGNTIY
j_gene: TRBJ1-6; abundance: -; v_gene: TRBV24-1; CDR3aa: ATFPGDSPLH
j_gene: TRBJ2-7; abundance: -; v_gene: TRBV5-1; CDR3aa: ASSTGQFVHEQY
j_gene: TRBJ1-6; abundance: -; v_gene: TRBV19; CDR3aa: ASRQQSSSYNSPLH
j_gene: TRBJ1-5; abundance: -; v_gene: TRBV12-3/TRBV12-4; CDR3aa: ASSFRLNQPQH
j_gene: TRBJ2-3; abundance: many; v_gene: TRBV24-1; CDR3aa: ATRGVGGGDTQY
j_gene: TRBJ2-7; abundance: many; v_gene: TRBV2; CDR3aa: ASIYDGSYEQY
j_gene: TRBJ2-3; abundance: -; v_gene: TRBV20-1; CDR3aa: SASSQLARVDTQY
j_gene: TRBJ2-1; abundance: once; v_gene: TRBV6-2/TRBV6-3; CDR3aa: ASSLGQGGDEQF
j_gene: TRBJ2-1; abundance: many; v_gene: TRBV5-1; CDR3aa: ASSQGREVDEQF
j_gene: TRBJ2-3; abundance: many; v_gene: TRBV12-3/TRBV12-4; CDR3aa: ASSDRGMGTDTQY
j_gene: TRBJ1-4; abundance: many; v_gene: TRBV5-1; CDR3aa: ASSSQYGLHGGNEKLF
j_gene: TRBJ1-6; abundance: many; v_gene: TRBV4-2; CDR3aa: ASSQSGTGVSPLH
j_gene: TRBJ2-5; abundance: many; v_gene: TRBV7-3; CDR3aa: ASSLSGGLETQY
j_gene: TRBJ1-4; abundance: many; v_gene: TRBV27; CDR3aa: ASRRRVWGGTNEKLF
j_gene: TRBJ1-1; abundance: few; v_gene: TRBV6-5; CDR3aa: ASSYSTRGPYGEAF
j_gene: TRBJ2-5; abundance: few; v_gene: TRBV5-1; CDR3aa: ASRFQGEETQY
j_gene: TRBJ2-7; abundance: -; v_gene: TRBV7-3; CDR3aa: ASSLFPDASYEQY
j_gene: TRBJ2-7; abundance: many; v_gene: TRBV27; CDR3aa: ASSLGQGLTYEQY
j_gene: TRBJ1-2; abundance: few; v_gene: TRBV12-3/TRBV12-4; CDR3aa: ASSFGSGNSYT
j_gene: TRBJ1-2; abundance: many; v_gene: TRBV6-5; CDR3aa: ASSYSGGPPSGYT
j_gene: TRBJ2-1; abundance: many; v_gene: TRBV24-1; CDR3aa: ATSDFKGSHEQF
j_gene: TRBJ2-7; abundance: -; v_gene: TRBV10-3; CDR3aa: AISGTGGTNSYEQY
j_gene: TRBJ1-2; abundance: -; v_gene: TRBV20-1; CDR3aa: SAKYSNTPYGYT
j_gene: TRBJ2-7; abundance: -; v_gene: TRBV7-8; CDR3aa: ASSLDRIYEQY
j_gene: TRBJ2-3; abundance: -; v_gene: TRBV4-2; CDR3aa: ASSLRTSGGAASTDTQY
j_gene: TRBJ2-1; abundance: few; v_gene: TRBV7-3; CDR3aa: ASSNTGEGEQF
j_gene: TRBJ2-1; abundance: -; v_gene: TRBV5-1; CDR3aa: ASSSSSVNEQF
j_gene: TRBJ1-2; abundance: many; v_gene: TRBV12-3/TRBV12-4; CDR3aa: ASSRTGFGYGYT
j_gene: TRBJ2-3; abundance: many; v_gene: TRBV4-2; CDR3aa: ASSQVPGGRADTQY
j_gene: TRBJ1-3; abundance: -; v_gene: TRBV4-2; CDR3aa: ASSRDSVSSGNTTY
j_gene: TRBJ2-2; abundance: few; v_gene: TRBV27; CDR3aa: ASSLYSANTGELF
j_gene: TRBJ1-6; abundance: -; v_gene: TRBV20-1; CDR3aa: SASLDRDGSPLH
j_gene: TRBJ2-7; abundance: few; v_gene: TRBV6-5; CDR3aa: ASSYQGTGGGEQY
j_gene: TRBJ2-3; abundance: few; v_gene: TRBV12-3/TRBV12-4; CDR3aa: ASSLGGSDTDTQY
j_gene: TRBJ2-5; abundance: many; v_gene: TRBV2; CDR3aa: ASTRLTSGEETQY
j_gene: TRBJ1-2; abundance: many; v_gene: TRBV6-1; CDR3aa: ASSEPRVGGYT
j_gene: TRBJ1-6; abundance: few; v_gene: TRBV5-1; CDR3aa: ASSLDTGLMTLH
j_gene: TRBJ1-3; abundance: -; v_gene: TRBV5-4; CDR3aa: ASSRQDSGNTIY
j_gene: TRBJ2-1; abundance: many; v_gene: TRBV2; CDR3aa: ASSSALYNEQF
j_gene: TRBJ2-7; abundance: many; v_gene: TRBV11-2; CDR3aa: ASSLGLSGYEQY
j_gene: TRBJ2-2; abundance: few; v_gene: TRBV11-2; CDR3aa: ASSSLQGSTGELF
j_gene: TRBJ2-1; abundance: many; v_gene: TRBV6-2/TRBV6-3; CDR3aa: ASIGPGQGGFVQYEQF
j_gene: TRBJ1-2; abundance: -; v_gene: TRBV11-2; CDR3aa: ASSFGGTGGQAYGYT
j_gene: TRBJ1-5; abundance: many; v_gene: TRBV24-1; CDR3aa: ATSDTGNQPQH
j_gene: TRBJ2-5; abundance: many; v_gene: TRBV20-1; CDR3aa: SARGYQETQY
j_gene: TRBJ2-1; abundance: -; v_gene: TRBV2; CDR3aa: ASRQRLAGGYNEQF
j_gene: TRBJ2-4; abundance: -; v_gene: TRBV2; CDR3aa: ASRRGALGKNIQY
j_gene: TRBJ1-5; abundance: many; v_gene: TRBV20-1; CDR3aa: SATSKQGARQPQH
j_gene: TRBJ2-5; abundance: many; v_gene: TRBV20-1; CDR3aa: SARDRGGETQY